What follows are 30 T cell receptor beta chains derived from one specimen sequenced in a study of post-analysis software for immune sequencing data. TCR beta libraries were prepared from cDNA with unique molecular identifiers. TCRdb called the PCR reads again in MiXCR, with one record for every CDR3 protein. This sample carries more than 500,000 distinct CDR3 sequences, 34% of them seen once, and the ten largest clones take 4.5% to 7.5%. These receptors' antigens are unknown. Study-level findings and limits: Four to six TRBV segments were more frequent in patients than controls; TRBV5-6, TRBV5-1 and TRBV20-1 belonged to this group.

The sequencing input was blood. Every receptor here comes from a girl between 2 and 17 years old with multiple sclerosis.

This chain joins TRBV12-3 or TRBV12-4 and TRBJ1-1; possibly TRBD1 for D (5 bases). V lost 11 bases, J lost 3 bases, and 13 bases lay in between. The length of the CDR3 is 12 residues. As DNA, the CDR3 is TGTGCCGTAGGGGAGGAGGACACTGAAGCTTTCTTT. Amino acid sequence: CAVGEEDTEAFF.

This clonotype was seen only a few times. This sequence joins TRBV5-1 and TRBJ2-1, with 7 bases matching TRBD2. CDR3 length: 16 residues. Germline CDR1 and CDR2: SGHRS and YFSETQ. Trimming at V came to 7 bases and at J to 5 bases, leaving 15 bases not matched to a gene. The CDR3 here is CASASADPGLNNEQFF. CDR3 DNA sequence: TGCGCCAGCGCATCGGCGGACCCGGGACTAAACAATGAGCAGTTCTTC. Looking up the rest from reference TRBV5-1 and TRBJ2-1 gives the full variable domain: KAGVTQTPRYLIKTRGQQVTLSCSPISGHRSVSWYQQTPGQGLQFLFEYFSETQRNKGNFPGRFSGRQFSNSRSEMNVSTLELGDSALYLCASASADPGLNNEQFFGPGTRLTVL.

V and J are TRBV19 and TRBJ2-1; D not certain. Germline V gene lookup returns CDR1 LNHDA and CDR2 SQIVND (reference sequence). Trimming shortened V by 1 base and J by 7 bases, and 11 bases separated the two germline ends. This CDR3 is built from 14 residues. The CDR3 is CASSIGSRRNEQFF. The CDR3 bases are TGTGCCAGTAGTATAGGGTCTAGGCGGAATGAGCAGTTCTTC.

The chain uses TRBV24-1 and TRBJ1-1, with TRBD1 matching 7 bases. Per the germline V gene, CDR1 is KGHDR and CDR2 is SFDVKD. Trimming took 5 bases from V and 3 from J; bases not matched to a gene: 20. The CDR3 is 19 residues long. CDR3 nucleotide sequence: TGTGCCACCAGTGCGGGGTTCGGTAGGGCAGGGGGATCGGACACTGAAGCTTTCTTT. It codes for CATSAGFGRAGGSDTEAFF.

This clonotype was picked up a small number of times. This chain joins TRBV7-8 and TRBJ2-5, with TRBD2 matching 8 bases. In germline, CDR1 is SGHVS, CDR2 FQNEAQ. Trimming took 0 bases from V and 11 from J; bases not matched to a gene: 2. The CDR3 extends over 12 amino acids. The CDR3 here is CASSLAGLEQYF. CDR3 DNA: TGTGCCAGCAGCTTAGCGGGACTAGAGCAGTACTTC.

This chain connects TRBV7-9 to TRBJ1-2; 9 bases agree with TRBD1. The CDR3 runs to 14 residues. Unmatched junction bases numbered 10, after V lost 6 bases and J lost 8 bases. Germline CDR1 is SEHNR and CDR2 is FQNEAQ (reference sequence). This chain's CDR3 is CASRYGQGHRGYTF. The CDR3 DNA is TGTGCCAGCAGGTACGGACAGGGGCATCGGGGCTACACCTTC.

The CDR3: CSVAPGQGWTGELFF. In DNA, the CDR3 is TGCAGCGTCGCACCGGGACAGGGTTGGACCGGGGAGCTGTTTTTT. This sequence joins TRBV29-1 and TRBJ2-2, with 9 positions matching TRBD1. V was pared by 6 bases and J by 5 bases, with 10 bases of the junction left unmatched. CDR3 length: 15 amino acids. Germline V gene data show CDR1 as SQVTM and CDR2 as ANQGSEA.

This clonotype appeared a few times. This sequence joins TRBV20-1 and TRBJ2-5; D ambiguous. The germline CDR1 and CDR2 sequences are DFQATT and SNEGSKA (reference sequence). There are 11 residues in the CDR3. Trimming shortened V by 0 bases and J by 5 bases, and 4 bases separated the two germline ends. CDR3 coding DNA: TGCAGTGCTAGAGAGCGCGAGACCCAGTACTTC. Its protein product is CSARERETQYF.

This clonotype was counted a few times. V usage is TRBV20-1 and J usage is TRBJ2-3; no firm D call. The germline V gene has CDR1 DFQATT and CDR2 SNEGSKA (reference sequence). This CDR3 is built from 12 residues. V lost 4 bases and J 5 bases, leaving 10 bases between the germline ends. The CDR3 DNA reads as TGCAGTGCTATTGGAGCTCTAGATACGCAGTATTTT. Translated, it gives CSAIGALDTQYF.

This chain links TRBV3-1 with TRBJ2-4; D possibly corresponds to TRBD2 (5 bases). Germline-derived CDR1 and CDR2 are LGHDT and YNNKEL (reference sequence). This CDR3 has 15 residues. Between the trimmed V and J ends, which lost 2 bases and 13 bases, there was a span of 21 bases. As DNA, the CDR3 is TGTGCCAGCAGCCAACGAGCGGCGATACCGACACGGCAGTACTTC. This codes for CASSQRAAIPTRQYF. Based on the CDR3 plus reference TRBV3-1 and TRBJ2-4, the full variable domain is DTAVSQTPKYLVTQMGNDKSIKCEQNLGHDTMYWYKQDSKKFLKIMFSYNNKELIINETVPNRFSPKSPDKAHLNLHINSLELGDSAVYFCASSQRAAIPTRQYFGAGTRLSVL.

This clonotype has only a few counts. The chain employs TRBV4-1 and TRBJ2-3; TRBD2 aligns across 13 bases. This CDR3 is 15 amino acids long. Germline lookup yields CDR1 MGHRA and CDR2 YSYEKL. Trimming removed 1 base from V and 5 bases from J; junction bases left unmatched: 0. The CDR3 DNA reads as TGCGCCAGCAGCCAAGGACTAGCGGGGGGAGATACGCAGTATTTT. Protein: CASSQGLAGGDTQYF.

V gene TRBV6-5 combines with J gene TRBJ2-7; TRBD1 matches at 7 bases. Per the germline V gene, CDR1 is MNHEY and CDR2 is SVGAGI. The CDR3 runs 16 residues. The ends lost 0 bases at V and 2 bases at J; junction bases unmatched: 7. In DNA form, the CDR3 reads TGTGCCAGCAGTTACTCTGCAAAAGACAGGGCCTACGAGCAGTACTTC. Translated, it gives CASSYSAKDRAYEQYF.

This clonotype was seen only once. The chain combines TRBV27 with TRBJ1-4; D remains unclear. This CDR3 comprises 14 residues. V lost 1 base and J 8 bases, leaving 11 bases between the germline ends. Germline-derived CDR1 and CDR2 are MNHEY and SMNVEV (reference sequence). CDR3 residues: CASSLFAGGEKLFF. The CDR3 DNA reads TGTGCCAGCAGTTTATTCGCGGGTGGGGAAAAACTGTTTTTT.

The chain uses TRBV4-1 and TRBJ1-5; no firm D call. This CDR3 contains 14 residues. Looked up from germline, CDR1 is MGHRA and CDR2 is YSYEKL. Trimming removed 0 bases from V and 5 bases from J, with 8 bases in between. As DNA, the CDR3 is TGCGCCAGCAGCCAAGAAAGATTCTATCAGCCCCAGCATTTT. This codes for CASSQERFYQPQHF.

This clonotype was recorded a few times. The V call is TRBV11-3, the J call TRBJ2-1; 8 bases are shared with TRBD1. V trimming: 3 bases; J trimming: 0 bases; junction bases outside the gene matches: 1. Germline assignment: CDR1 SGHNT and CDR2 YENEEA. The CDR3 contains 15 residues. The CDR3 here is CASSLDRDSYNEQFF. The CDR3 bases are TGTGCCAGCAGCTTGGACAGGGACTCCTACAATGAGCAGTTCTTC.

The chain is built from TRBV29-1 and TRBJ2-2, with TRBD1 identical over 8 bases. Germline V gene sequence: CDR1 SQVTM, CDR2 ANQGSEA. J was trimmed by 7 bases and V by 4 bases; bases with no gene match: 11. This CDR3 is 15 amino acids long. This chain's CDR3 is CSVGAGQGLVGELFF. The CDR3 DNA sequence: TGCAGCGTTGGGGCCGGACAGGGTCTGGTCGGGGAGCTGTTTTTT.

The chain couples TRBV29-1 to TRBJ2-3; TRBD2 might be the D (5 bases). The CDR3 sequence is 13 residues long. The V end was cut by 3 bases, the J end by 2 bases, with 9 bases between. Germline CDR1 and CDR2: SQVTM and ANQGSEA. CDR3 amino acids: CSVESGITDTQYF. CDR3 DNA: TGCAGCGTTGAGTCGGGGATCACAGATACGCAGTATTTT.

The V gene is TRBV14, the J gene TRBJ2-7; 11 bases are a match to TRBD2. The J call may be mistaken, given a closer DNA end match to TRBJ2-5. Germline V gives CDR1 SGHDN, CDR2 FVKESK. The CDR3 consists of 16 residues. CDR3 in amino acids: CASSHASGGPLETQYF. The CDR3 DNA reads TGTGCCAGCAGCCACGCTAGCGGGGGGCCACTTGAGACCCAGTACTTC.

Comments on this clonotype: At one boundary the junction diverges from the germline segment, which might be a read error. The chain couples TRBV3-1 to TRBJ2-5, with TRBD2 matching 14 bases. CDR3 length: 17 residues. Germline values: CDR1 LGHDT, CDR2 YNNKEL (reference sequence). The CDR3 nucleotides read TGTGCCGGCAGCGAGGGACTAGCGGGGGACCGGGTGGAGACCCAGTACTTC. As protein: CAGSEGLAGDRVETQYF.

A few counts support this clonotype. This chain joins TRBV29-1 and TRBJ2-5; D might be TRBD1 (6 bases). Trimming stripped 4 bases from V and 5 bases from J, with 8 bases between. CDR1 and CDR2 from the germline V gene are SQVTM and ANQGSEA. The CDR3 contains 11 residues. DNA of the CDR3: TGCAGCGTTGTAAGGGGGGAGACCCAGTACTTC. Protein: CSVVRGETQYF.

A few counts support this clonotype. The rearrangement uses TRBV20-1 and TRBJ1-4; TRBD1 matches at 8 bases. Trimming cost V 1 base and J 13 bases; bases outside gene matches: 11. Per germline, CDR1 DFQATT and CDR2 SNEGSKA (reference sequence). This CDR3 is 14 amino acids long. This chain's CDR3 is CSARAPTGEGGLFF. The CDR3 DNA sequence: TGCAGTGCTAGAGCCCCGACAGGGGAGGGAGGACTGTTTTTT.

Only a few counts were recorded for this clonotype. This chain links TRBV5-1 with TRBJ1-1, with D uncertain. The CDR3 sequence is 15 residues long. V lost 1 base to trimming and J lost 1 base, with 11 bases between them. CDR1 and CDR2 (germline): SGHRS, YFSETQ. CDR3: CASSLPRFQNTEAFF. The CDR3 DNA is TGCGCCAGCAGCTTGCCTCGGTTCCAGAACACTGAAGCTTTCTTT.

The chain couples TRBV28 to TRBJ2-2; D gene unclear. The CDR3 has 13 amino acids. The V gene lost 5 bases and the J gene lost 8 bases, with 12 bases spanning the gap. Germline loops: CDR1 MDHEN, CDR2 SYDVKM. CDR3 loop: CASSPLWAGELFF. CDR3 in DNA: TGTGCCAGCAGTCCTTTATGGGCGGGGGAGCTGTTTTTT.

V and J are TRBV6-6 and TRBJ2-5; 9 nucleotides match TRBD1. CDR1 and CDR2 (germline): MNHNY, SVGAGI (reference sequence). This CDR3 is 15 amino acids long. After removal of 7 bases from V and 0 bases from J, the junction contained 6 bases not matched to a gene. CDR3 sequence: CASTPGTGYQETQYF. In DNA, the CDR3 is TGTGCCAGCACCCCCGGGACAGGGTACCAAGAGACCCAGTACTTC.

CDR3 DNA sequence: TGTGCCAGCAGTTTTAACGGGGGGTTCACTGAAGCTTTCTTT. This encodes CASSFNGGFTEAFF. The chain employs TRBV12-3 or TRBV12-4 and TRBJ1-1, with TRBD1 as a possible D gene (5 bases). The V end was cut by 3 bases, the J end by 4 bases, with 12 bases between. The length of the CDR3 is 14 residues.

In DNA form, the CDR3 reads TGTGCCAGCAGCCCCCATATCGGGGGAACTAGTGTGGAGACCCAGTACTTC. Translated: CASSPHIGGTSVETQYF. This chain joins TRBV7-9 and TRBJ2-5; D might be TRBD2 (6 bases). Germline loops: CDR1 SEHNR, CDR2 FQNEAQ (reference sequence). V was trimmed by 5 bases and J by 5 bases, leaving 24 bases between them. The CDR3 extends over 17 amino acids.

This clonotype came up once. At one of its ends the junction is not consistent with the germline gene, which may arise from a read error. The CDR3, as DNA: TGTGCCGGCAGTTACAGGAATCTGAACTATGGCTACACCTTC. This sequence encodes CAGSYRNLNYGYTF. This chain links TRBV6-5 with TRBJ1-2, with a possible D match to TRBD1 (5 bases). Germline CDR1 and CDR2: MNHEY and SVGAGI. The CDR3 has 14 residues.

This clonotype was found a few times. This chain connects TRBV6-2 or TRBV6-3 to TRBJ1-2; no reliable D call. V lost 7 bases and J lost 0, with 9 bases in between. Germline assignment: CDR1 MNHEY and CDR2 SVGEGT. The CDR3 consists of 13 residues. The CDR3 loop reads CASTSPANYGYTF. CDR3 nucleotide sequence: TGTGCCAGCACCTCACCAGCTAACTATGGCTACACCTTC.

As regards this clonotype: The junction departs from the called germline gene at one end, perhaps through a read error. The rearrangement links TRBV5-1 to TRBJ2-7, with D perhaps TRBD2 (7 bases). The CDR3 contains 13 residues. Germline CDR1 and CDR2: SGHRS and YFSETQ. The CDR3 coding sequence is TGCGCCAGCAGCTTGGTACAGGGAGGGGAGCCGTACTTC. Translation gives CASSLVQGGEPYF.

The chain uses TRBV15 and TRBJ2-2; D possibly corresponds to TRBD2 (5 bases). Trimming left V 5 bases short and J 3 bases short, with 16 bases between. This CDR3 has 16 residues. The germline V gene encodes CDR1 LNHNV and CDR2 YYDKDF (reference sequence). CDR3 residues: CATSSRVGVDTGELFF. The CDR3 DNA reads TGTGCCACCAGCTCGCGGGTTGGGGTGGACACCGGGGAGCTGTTTTTT. Filled out from reference TRBV15 and TRBJ2-2, the complete variable domain reads DAMVIQNPRYQVTQFGKPVTLSCSQTLNHNVMYWYQQKSSQAPKLLFHYYDKDFNNEADTPDNFQSRRPNTSFCFLDIRSPGLGDTAMYLCATSSRVGVDTGELFFGEGSRLTVL.